This TCR beta chain came from a study of blood T cell repertoires in COVID-19. Trimming stripped 3 bases from V and 7 bases from J, with 15 bases between. The CDR3 is 13 amino acids. Germline V gene data show CDR1 as DFQATT and CDR2 as SNEGSKA (reference sequence). The method was immunoSEQ multiplex PCR; TCRdb's version includes in-frame clones alone and lacks a portion of them. This table holds roughly 290,000 clones, around 88% found once. This TCR came from a woman in her forties who had recovered from COVID-19. The V and J genes are TRBV20-1 and TRBJ1-2; perhaps TRBD1 as D (5 bases). The specimen was PBMCs or T cells enriched from blood (not recorded which). The CDR3 here is CSASAAGWSGYTF. CDR3 nucleotide sequence: TGCAGTGCTAGTGCGGCAGGGTGGAGTGGCTACACCTTC.